Shown below are 11 T cell receptor beta chains from a single sample sequenced in a study of cytomegalovirus exposure and HLA in healthy donors. Both 60 Vbeta primers and 13 Jbeta primers went into the PCR. Here immunoSEQ multiplex PCR was the method, and the copy in TCRdb shows in-frame clones only, minus some. Here the sample spans some 150,000 clones, approximately 79% being singletons. Input material: PBMCs. These receptors came from a woman in her twenties or thirties in good health and CMV-seronegative.

The chain joins TRBV6-4 to TRBJ1-5, with 11 bases matching TRBD1. V lost 2 bases, J lost 0 bases, and 6 bases stayed unmatched. The CDR3 loop spans 18 amino acids. CDR1 is MRHNA and CDR2 is SNTAGT in the germline V gene. This CDR3 is CASSDPGQGAYSNQPQHF. DNA of the CDR3: TGTGCCAGCAGTGACCCAGGACAGGGGGCTTATAGCAATCAGCCCCAGCATTTT.

This chain uses TRBV30 with TRBJ1-1, with D unclear. V was trimmed by 5 bases and J by 1 base, leaving 11 bases between them. The CDR3 sequence is 13 residues long. Germline CDR1 is GTSNPN and CDR2 is SVGIG (reference sequence). The CDR3 loop reads CAWAMAGNTEAFF. The CDR3 DNA reads TGTGCCTGGGCAATGGCAGGGAACACTGAAGCTTTCTTT.

This rearrangement joins TRBV19 to TRBJ1-6, with D perhaps matching TRBD1 (5 bases). This CDR3 contains 14 residues. The V and J ends lost 5 bases and 7 bases respectively, with 12 bases between them. Germline V gene lookup returns CDR1 LNHDA and CDR2 SQIVND (reference sequence). As DNA, the CDR3 is TGTGCCAGTAGTGCGGGACGGAAGAATTCACCCCTCCACTTT. Translating it yields CASSAGRKNSPLHF.

This clone turned up a few times. The J gene is TRBJ2-2, the V gene TRBV4-3, with D perhaps matching TRBD2 (5 bases). Germline-derived CDR1 and CDR2 are LGHNA and YSLEER. The CDR3 runs 12 residues. Trimming cost V 9 bases and J 4 bases, with 9 bases left between them. CDR3 bases: TGCGCCAGTCTAGCCTCCACCGGGGAGCTGTTTTTT. Translating it yields CASLASTGELFF.

This chain joins TRBV7-2 and TRBJ2-7; 8 bases fit TRBD1. Germline V lookup: CDR1 SGHTA, CDR2 FQGNSA. The CDR3 runs 15 residues. Germline trimming cut 5 bases from V and 6 bases from J; bases unmatched to any gene: 12. In DNA form, the CDR3 reads TGTGCCAGCAGCCTCGGGGCAGGGGGCTTTTTCGAGCAGTACTTC. It is translated as CASSLGAGGFFEQYF.

The V call is TRBV5-8, the J call TRBJ2-1, with D tentatively TRBD2 (5 bases). In germline, CDR1 is SGHTS, CDR2 YDEGEE. V was clipped by 4 bases and J by 8 bases, with 19 bases between them. The CDR3 contains 15 residues. In DNA form, the CDR3 reads TGTGCCAGCAGCCAGAGTTCGGGGTTGTTCGATGAGCAGTTCTTC. It specifies CASSQSSGLFDEQFF.

The chain joins TRBV7-3 to TRBJ2-1; the match to TRBD1 covers 12 bases. The germline gives CDR1 SGHTA, CDR2 FQGTGA. J lost 8 bases, V lost 2 bases, and 4 bases had no gene match. The CDR3 covers 15 residues. The CDR3 spells CASSLYGTGGDEQFF. The CDR3 nucleotides are TGTGCCAGCAGCTTATATGGGACAGGGGGCGATGAGCAGTTCTTC.

This clone is a singleton in its sample. The V gene is TRBV7-2, the J gene TRBJ2-2, with a possible D match to TRBD1 (5 bases). The CDR3 is 14 amino acids. CDR1 and CDR2 (germline): SGHTA, FQGNSA. Deletions cut 0 bases from V and 6 bases from J, with 8 bases between. The CDR3 DNA reads as TGTGCCAGCAGCTTAGCTAGGGGTTCCGGGGAGCTGTTTTTT. This translates into CASSLARGSGELFF.

This sequence joins TRBV2 and TRBJ1-2; D remains unclear. The CDR3 is 13 amino acids. CDR1 SNHLY and CDR2 FYNNEI come from the germline V gene. V shed 7 bases and J shed 8 bases, with 17 bases lying between them. Here the CDR3 reads CASIGSYTTGYTF. CDR3 DNA sequence: TGTGCCAGCATAGGATCCTACACTACCGGCTACACCTTC. The full variable domain, in which reference TRBV2 and TRBJ1-2 provide the parts outside the CDR3, is EPEVTQTPSHQVTQMGQEVILRCVPISNHLYFYWYRQILGQKVEFLVSFYNNEISEKSEIFDDQFSVERPDGSNFTLKIRSTKLEDSAMYFCASIGSYTTGYTFGSGTRLTVV.

The count of this clone is one. J is TRBJ1-2 and V is TRBV6-1; 8 positions match TRBD1. Trimming took 7 bases from V and 1 from J; bases not matched to a gene: 8. CDR3 length: 15 residues. Germline V gene data show CDR1 as MNHNS and CDR2 as SASEGT. The CDR3 coding sequence is TGTGCCAGCAACCCCAGGACAGGGCTTAACTATGGCTACACCTTC. This encodes CASNPRTGLNYGYTF.

The chain is built from TRBV28 and TRBJ1-4; 8 bases fit TRBD1. Germline trimming cut 4 bases from V and 3 bases from J; bases unmatched to any gene: 4. CDR3 size: 15 residues. CDR1 and CDR2 (germline): MDHEN, SYDVKM. The chain's CDR3 is CASSSPRGPNEKLFF. The CDR3 DNA sequence: TGTGCCAGCAGTTCTCCCAGGGGGCCTAATGAAAAACTGTTTTTT. The full variable domain, its missing parts supplied by reference TRBV28 and TRBJ1-4, is DVKVTQSSRYLVKRTGEKVFLECVQDMDHENMFWYRQDPGLGLRLIYFSYDVKMKEKGDIPEGYSVSREKKERFSLILESASTNQTSMYLCASSSPRGPNEKLFFGSGTQLSVL.